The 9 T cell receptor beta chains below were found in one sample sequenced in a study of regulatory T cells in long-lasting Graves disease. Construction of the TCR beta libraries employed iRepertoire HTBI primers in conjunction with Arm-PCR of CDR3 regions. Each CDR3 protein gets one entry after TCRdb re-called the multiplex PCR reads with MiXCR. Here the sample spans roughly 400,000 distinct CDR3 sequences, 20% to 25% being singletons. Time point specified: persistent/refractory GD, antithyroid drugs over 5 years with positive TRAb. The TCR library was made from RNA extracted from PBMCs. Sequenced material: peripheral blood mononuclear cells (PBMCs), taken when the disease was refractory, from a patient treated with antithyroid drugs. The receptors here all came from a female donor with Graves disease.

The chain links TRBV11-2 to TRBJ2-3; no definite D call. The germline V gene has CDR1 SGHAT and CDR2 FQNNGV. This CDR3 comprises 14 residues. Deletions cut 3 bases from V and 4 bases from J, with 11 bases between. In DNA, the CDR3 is TGTGCCAGCAGCTTCACTGCATGGGCAGATACGCAGTATTTT. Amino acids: CASSFTAWADTQYF.

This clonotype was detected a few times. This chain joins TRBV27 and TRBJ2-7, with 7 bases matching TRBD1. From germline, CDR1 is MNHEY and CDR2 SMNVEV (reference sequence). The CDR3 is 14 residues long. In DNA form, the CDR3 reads TGTGCTACCAAAGATAACGACAGGGCCTACGAGCAGTACTTC. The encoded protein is CATKDNDRAYEQYF.

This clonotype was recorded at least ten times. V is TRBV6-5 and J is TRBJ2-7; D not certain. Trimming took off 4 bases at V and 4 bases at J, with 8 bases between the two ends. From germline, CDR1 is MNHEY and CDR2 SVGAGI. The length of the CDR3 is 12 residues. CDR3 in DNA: TGTGCCAGCAGTTCCTTCTTTTACGAGCAGTACTTC. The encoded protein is CASSSFFYEQYF.

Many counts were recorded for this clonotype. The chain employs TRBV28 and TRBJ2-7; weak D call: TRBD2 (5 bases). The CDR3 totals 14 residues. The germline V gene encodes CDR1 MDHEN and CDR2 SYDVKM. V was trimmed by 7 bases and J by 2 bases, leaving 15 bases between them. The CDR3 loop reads CASTSGSRAYEQYF. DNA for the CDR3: TGTGCCAGCACCTCGGGGAGCAGAGCCTACGAGCAGTACTTC.

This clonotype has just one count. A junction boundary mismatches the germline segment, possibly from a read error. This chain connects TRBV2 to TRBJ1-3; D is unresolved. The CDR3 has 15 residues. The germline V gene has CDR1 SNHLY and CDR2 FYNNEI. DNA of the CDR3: TGTGCCAGCAGTGAAGCACGGAGAGTTGGAAACACCACATATTTT. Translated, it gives CASSEARRVGNTTYF.

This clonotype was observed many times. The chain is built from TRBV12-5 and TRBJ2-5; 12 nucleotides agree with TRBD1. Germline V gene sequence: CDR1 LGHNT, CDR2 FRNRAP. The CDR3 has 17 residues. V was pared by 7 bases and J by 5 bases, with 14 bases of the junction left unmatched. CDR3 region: CASASAPGTGGVETQYF. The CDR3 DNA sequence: TGTGCTAGTGCCTCGGCCCCTGGGACAGGGGGCGTGGAGACCCAGTACTTC.

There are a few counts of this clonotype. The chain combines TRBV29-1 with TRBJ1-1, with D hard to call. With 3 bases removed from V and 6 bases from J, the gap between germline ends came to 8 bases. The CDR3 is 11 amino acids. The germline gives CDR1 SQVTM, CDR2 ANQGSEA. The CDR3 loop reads CSVDLEAEAFF. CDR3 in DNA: TGCAGCGTTGATTTGGAAGCTGAAGCTTTCTTT.

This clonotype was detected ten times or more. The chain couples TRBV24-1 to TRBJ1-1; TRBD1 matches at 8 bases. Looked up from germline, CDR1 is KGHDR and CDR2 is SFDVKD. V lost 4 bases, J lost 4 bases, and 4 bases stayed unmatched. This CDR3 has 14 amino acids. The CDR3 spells CATSETGVGTEAFF. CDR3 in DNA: TGTGCCACCAGTGAGACAGGGGTTGGCACTGAAGCTTTCTTT.

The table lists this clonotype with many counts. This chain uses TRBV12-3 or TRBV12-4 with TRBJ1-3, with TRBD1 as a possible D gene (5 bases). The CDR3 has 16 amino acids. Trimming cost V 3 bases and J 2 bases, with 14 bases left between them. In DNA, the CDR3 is TGTGCCAGCAGTTTCGGGGGAAAGGTGGCTGGAAACACCATATATTTT. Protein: CASSFGGKVAGNTIYF.